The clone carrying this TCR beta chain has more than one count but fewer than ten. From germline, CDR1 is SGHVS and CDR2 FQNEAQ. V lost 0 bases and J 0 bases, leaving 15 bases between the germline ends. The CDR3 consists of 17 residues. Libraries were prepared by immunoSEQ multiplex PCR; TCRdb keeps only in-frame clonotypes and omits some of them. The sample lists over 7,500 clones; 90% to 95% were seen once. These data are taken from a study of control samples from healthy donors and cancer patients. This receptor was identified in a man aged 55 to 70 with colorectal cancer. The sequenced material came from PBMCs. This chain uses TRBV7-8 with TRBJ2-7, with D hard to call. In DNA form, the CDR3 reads TGTGCCAGCAGCTTAGCGGGCTGGGTAAGGAGCTCCTACGAGCAGTACTTC. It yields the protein CASSLAGWVRSSYEQYF.